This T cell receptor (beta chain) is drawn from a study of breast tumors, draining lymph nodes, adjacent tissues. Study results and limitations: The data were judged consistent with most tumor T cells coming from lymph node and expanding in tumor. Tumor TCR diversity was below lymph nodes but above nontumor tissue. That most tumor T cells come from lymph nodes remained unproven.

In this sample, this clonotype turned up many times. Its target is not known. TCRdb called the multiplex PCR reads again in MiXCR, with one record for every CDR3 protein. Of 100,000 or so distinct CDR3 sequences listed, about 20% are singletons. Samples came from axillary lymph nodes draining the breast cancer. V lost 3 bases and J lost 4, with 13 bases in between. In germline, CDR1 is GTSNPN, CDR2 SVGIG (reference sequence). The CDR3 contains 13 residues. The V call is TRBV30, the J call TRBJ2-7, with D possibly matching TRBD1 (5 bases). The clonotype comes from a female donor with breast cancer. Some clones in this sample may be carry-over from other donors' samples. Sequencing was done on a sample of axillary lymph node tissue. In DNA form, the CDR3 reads TGTGCCTGGAGGGACATCACCAGTTACGAGCAGTACTTC. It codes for CAWRDITSYEQYF.